The clone carrying this T cell receptor (beta chain) was seen many times. A read error may account for a junction end that differs from germline. To make TCR beta libraries, researchers used iRepertoire HTBI primers and Arm-PCR of CDR3 regions. One entry per CDR3 protein, called by TCRdb with MiXCR from the multiplex PCR reads. Found here are 400,000 to 500,000 distinct CDR3 sequences, less than 15% of them singletons; the top ten hold 17%. Stated time point: newly diagnosed GD, antithyroid drugs for less than 3 months. RNA isolated from PBMCs was used to make the TCR library. The length of the CDR3 is 14 residues. Germline values: CDR1 SGHKS, CDR2 YYEKEE (reference sequence). The source of the sample is a study of regulatory T cells in long-lasting Graves disease. These data were likewise used in another study, on T cells in Graves' hyperthyroidism and ophthalmopathy. Per that study: The model forecast ophthalmopathy, anticipating it by a median around 6.5 months before onset.

The TCR comes from a woman in her fifties or sixties with Graves disease. The sequenced sample was peripheral blood mononuclear cells (PBMCs), obtained at new diagnosis, from a patient treated with antithyroid drugs. The V gene is TRBV5-5, the J gene TRBJ2-7; 7 bases are shared with TRBD2. The CDR3 region has the DNA TGCGCCAGCAGCCCGGGACTATCGGAAGGGGAGCAGTACTTC. Residues: CASSPGLSEGEQYF.